A selection of T cell receptor beta chains follows, all from one sample in a study of T cell repertoires in cytomegalovirus infection. TCRdb itself ran the reads through MiXCR, one entry per CDR3 protein. The sample lists 150,000 to 200,000 distinct CDR3 sequences, roughly 27% occurring once. The sequencing sample was made of PBMCs. These receptors originate from a human donor in good health (CMV status not recorded). Some clones in this sample may be carry-over from other donors' samples. Each CDR3 is given with its conserved first and last residue. The order of the fields is V gene, J gene, clone size, D gene, CDR3 DNA, CDR3 protein. A D gene is named only where the DNA matches it firmly. Clone size is not always given. Where it is, it says once, few, many or a class for expanded clones.

>TRBV11-2|TRBJ1-6|many|-
TGTGCCAGCAGCTTAAACGCGGGACTGAATAATTCACCCCTCCACTTT
CASSLNAGLNNSPLHF
>TRBV20-1|TRBJ2-1|-|TRBD2
TGCAGTGCTAAAGCGGGGCTCGGATACAATGAGCAGTTCTTC
CSAKAGLGYNEQFF
>TRBV20-1|TRBJ2-7|-|-
TGCAGTGCCCGACCGGACGACTACGAGCAGTACTTC
CSARPDDYEQYF
>TRBV12-3/TRBV12-4|TRBJ1-6|few|TRBD1
TGTGCCAGCAGAAGCCAGGGGGGGAATTCACCCCTCCACTTT
CASRSQGGNSPLHF
>TRBV6-1|TRBJ2-5|-|-
TGTGCCAGCAGTGTTGATCGGCGAGAGACCCAGTACTTC
CASSVDRRETQYF
>TRBV6-1|TRBJ1-2|few|-
TGTGCCAGCAGTGTAGCCCCCTACTATGGCTACACCTTC
CASSVAPYYGYTF
>TRBV20-1|TRBJ2-1|-|TRBD2
TGCAGTGCGATTAGCGGGGGGGCCCACAATGAGCAGTTCTTC
CSAISGGAHNEQFF
>TRBV14|TRBJ1-6|few|-
TGTGCCAGCAGCCGGACGCGCCTTAATTCACCCCTCCACTTT
CASSRTRLNSPLHF
>TRBV6-2/TRBV6-3|TRBJ2-1|few|TRBD2
TGTGCCACCTTACCGGGACTAGCGGGGAAGACCTCCTACAATGAGCAGTTCTTC
CATLPGLAGKTSYNEQFF
>TRBV12-3/TRBV12-4|TRBJ2-1|once|-
TGTGCCAGCACCAACCGGGACACCTACAATGAGCAGTTCTTC
CASTNRDTYNEQFF
>TRBV6-5|TRBJ1-1|-|-
TGTGCCAGCAGTTACTCGAGGGAGCGGACTGAAGCTTTCTTT
CASSYSRERTEAFF
>TRBV30|TRBJ2-6|-|-
TGTGCCTGGAGTGTTCCGGGATTCAGGCCTTCTGGGGCCAACGTCCTGACTTTC
CAWSVPGFRPSGANVLTF
>TRBV29-1|TRBJ2-1|few|-
TGCAGCGTTCGGAGTACGGGTGAGCAGTTCTTC
CSVRSTGEQFF
>TRBV7-9|TRBJ2-7|-|-
TGTGCCAGCAGCTTAGCCTCCTTTGCCGAGCAGTACTTC
CASSLASFAEQYF
>TRBV6-5|TRBJ1-5|-|TRBD1
TGTGCCAGCAGTTTGCAGAGGGACAGTAATCAGCCCCAGCATTTT
CASSLQRDSNQPQHF
>TRBV6-5|TRBJ2-7|few|TRBD1
TGTGCCAGCAGTTACACGAAGGGGGCCGAGCAGTACTTC
CASSYTKGAEQYF
>TRBV2|TRBJ1-2|-|-
TGTGCCAGCGCCCCGGGCGGAGGGGTCCATGGCTACACCTTC
CASAPGGGVHGYTF
>TRBV20-1|TRBJ1-1|-|-
TGCAGTGCTCTCGGGGAGAACACTGAAGCTTTCTTT
CSALGENTEAFF
>TRBV10-3|TRBJ2-5|-|-
TGTGCCATCAGGGCTCAAGAGACCCAGTACTTC
CAIRAQETQYF
>TRBV7-9|TRBJ2-7|many|TRBD1
TGTGCCAGCAGCTTGGCGAGGACAGGGGTCTACGACGAGCAGTACTTC
CASSLARTGVYDEQYF
>TRBV7-8|TRBJ1-6|many|TRBD1
TGTGCCAGCAGCCCAGGACAGGGCGGCTCCTATAATTCACCCCTCCACTTT
CASSPGQGGSYNSPLHF
>TRBV11-2|TRBJ2-5|few|-
TGTGCCAGCAGCCCAGGGACAACCGACCAAGAGACCCAGTACTTC
CASSPGTTDQETQYF
>TRBV14|TRBJ2-1|few|TRBD2
TGTGCCAGCAGCCCCCTAGCGGGGGGGCCGTCGGGTGAGCAGTTCTTC
CASSPLAGGPSGEQFF
>TRBV5-1|TRBJ1-1|-|-
TGCGCCAGCAGCCCGGGCGACGCTTGGGGGACTGAAGCTTTCTTT
CASSPGDAWGTEAFF
>TRBV6-2/TRBV6-3|TRBJ2-5|few|-
TGTGCCAGCAGTCCGGGACTCTCCAACGTCGTGACCCAGTACTTC
CASSPGLSNVVTQYF
>TRBV19|TRBJ2-7|-|-
TGTGCCAGTAGTATGGGTTTATTCGGCGAGCAGTACTTC
CASSMGLFGEQYF
>TRBV7-2|TRBJ2-5|few|-
TGTGCCAGCAGCTTAGGTTATAGCGAGGAGACCCAGTACTTC
CASSLGYSEETQYF
>TRBV5-1|TRBJ1-3|few|-
TGCGCCAGCAGCCCGACGACCCCTGGAAACACCATATATTTT
CASSPTTPGNTIYF
>TRBV7-2|TRBJ2-7|few|-
TGTGCCAGCAGCTTAGGCGGGGACTTCTACGAGCAGTACTTC
CASSLGGDFYEQYF
>TRBV7-2|TRBJ1-2|-|-
TGTGCCAGCAGCTTAGGGGGCCCGGAGGAGGGGGGCTGGTATGGCTACACCTTC
CASSLGGPEEGGWYGYTF
>TRBV20-1|TRBJ1-5|-|-
TGCAGTGCAAGGACATACCATAGCAATCAGCCCCAGCATTTT
CSARTYHSNQPQHF
>TRBV7-2|TRBJ2-3|few|-
TGTGCCAGCAGCTTAGCTGGACAAAGGACAGATACGCAGTATTTT
CASSLAGQRTDTQYF
>TRBV7-3|TRBJ1-3|few|-
TGTGCCAGCAGCTTAAAGGGGCCACAGGATTCCTACTCTGGAAACACCATATATTTT
CASSLKGPQDSYSGNTIYF